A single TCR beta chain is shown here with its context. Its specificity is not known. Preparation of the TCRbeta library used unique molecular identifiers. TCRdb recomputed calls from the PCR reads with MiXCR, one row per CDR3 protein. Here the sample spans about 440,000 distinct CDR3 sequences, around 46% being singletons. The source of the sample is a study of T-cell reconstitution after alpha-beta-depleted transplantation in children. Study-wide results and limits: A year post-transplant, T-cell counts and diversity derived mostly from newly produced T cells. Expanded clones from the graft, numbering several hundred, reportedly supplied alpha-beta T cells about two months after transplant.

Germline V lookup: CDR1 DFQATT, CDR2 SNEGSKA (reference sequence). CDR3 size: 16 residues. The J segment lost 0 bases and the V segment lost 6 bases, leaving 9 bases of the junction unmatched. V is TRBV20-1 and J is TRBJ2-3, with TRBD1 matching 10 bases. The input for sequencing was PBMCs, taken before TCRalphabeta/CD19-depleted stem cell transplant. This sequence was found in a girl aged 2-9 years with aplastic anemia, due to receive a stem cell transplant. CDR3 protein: CSAADRGRSSTDTQYF. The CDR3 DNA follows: TGCAGTGCCGCCGACAGGGGGCGCAGCAGCACAGATACGCAGTATTTT.